The table lists the clone carrying this TCR beta chain with a few counts. The antigen is undetermined. CDR1 is MNHEY and CDR2 is SVGEGT in the germline V gene. Trimming removed 2 bases from V and 1 base from J; junction bases left unmatched: 9. This CDR3 has 18 amino acids. Assay used: immunoSEQ multiplex PCR; TCRdb lists only in-frame clones, some missing. The table lists about 350,000 clones, about nine tenths of them singletons. The sample's treatment: 15 to 20 received Ad26.COV2.S at low or high dose, single or two shots; about 5 received placebo; per-sample allocation not given. It was on day 63 after the first vaccine or placebo injection that samples were taken. Expressing Wuhan-strain SARS-CoV-2 spike, an Ad26 vector served as the vaccine. These data belong to a study of Ad26.COV2.S vaccination and SARS-CoV-2 variants. Study outcomes and limitations: The study found similar non-spike TCR breadth in vaccine and placebo recipients. Assessments of TCR breadth and depth may have underestimated the total T cell responses.

Here the sequenced sample was peripheral blood, taken in a trial of Ad26.COV2.S vaccine versus placebo. The source of this sequence is a person between 18 and 60 years old who received the Ad26.COV2.S COVID-19 vaccine or a placebo. The V and J genes are TRBV6-2 or TRBV6-3 and TRBJ2-3; 10 nucleotides line up with TRBD1. CDR3 bases: TGTGCCAGCAGTTACCGAACCGGGACAGGGGATGGCACAGATACGCAGTATTTT. Protein sequence: CASSYRTGTGDGTDTQYF.